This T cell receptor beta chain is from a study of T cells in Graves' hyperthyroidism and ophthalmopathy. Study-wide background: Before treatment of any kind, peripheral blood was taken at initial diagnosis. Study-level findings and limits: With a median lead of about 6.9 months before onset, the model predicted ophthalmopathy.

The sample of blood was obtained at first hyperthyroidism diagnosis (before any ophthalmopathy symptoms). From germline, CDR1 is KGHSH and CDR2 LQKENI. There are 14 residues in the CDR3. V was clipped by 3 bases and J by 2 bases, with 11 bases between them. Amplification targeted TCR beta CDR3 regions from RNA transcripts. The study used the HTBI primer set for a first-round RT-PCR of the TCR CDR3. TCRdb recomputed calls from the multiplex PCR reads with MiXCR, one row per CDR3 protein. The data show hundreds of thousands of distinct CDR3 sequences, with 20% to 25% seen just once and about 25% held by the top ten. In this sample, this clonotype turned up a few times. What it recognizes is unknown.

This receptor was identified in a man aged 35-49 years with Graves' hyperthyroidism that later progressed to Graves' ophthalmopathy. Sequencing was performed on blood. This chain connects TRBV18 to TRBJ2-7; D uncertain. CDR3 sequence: CASSPDRQTYEQYF. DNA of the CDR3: TGTGCCAGCTCACCGGATCGGCAGACCTACGAGCAGTACTTC.